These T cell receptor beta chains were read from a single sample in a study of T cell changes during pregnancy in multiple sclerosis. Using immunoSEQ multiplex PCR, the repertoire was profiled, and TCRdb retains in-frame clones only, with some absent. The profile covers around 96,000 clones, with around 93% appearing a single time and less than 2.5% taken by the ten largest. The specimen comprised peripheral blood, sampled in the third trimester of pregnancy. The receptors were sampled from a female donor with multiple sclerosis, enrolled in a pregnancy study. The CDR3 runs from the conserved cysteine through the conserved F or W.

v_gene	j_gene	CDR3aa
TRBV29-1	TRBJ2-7	CSAGGTGVYEQYF
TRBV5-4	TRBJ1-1	CASSLGGGRMNTEAFF
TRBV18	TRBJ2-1	CASSPPGGHEQFF
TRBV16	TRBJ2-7	CASSPQLAGQTYEQYF
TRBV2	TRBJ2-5	CASSRASGSKNPETQYF
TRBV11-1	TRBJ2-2	CASSFPTGGKNTGELFF
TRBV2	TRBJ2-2	CASSVSGVNTGELFF
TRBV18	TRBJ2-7	CASSHTPAGGYEQYF
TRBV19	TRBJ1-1	CASNDGTVLNTEAFF
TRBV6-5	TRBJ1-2	CASSYSGVGGFGYTF
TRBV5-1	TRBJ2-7	CASSSGVSRSYEQYF
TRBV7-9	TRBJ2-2	CASSPGTGLIANTGELFF
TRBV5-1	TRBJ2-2	CASSLAGQANTGELFF
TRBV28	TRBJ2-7	CASREQGVHEQYF
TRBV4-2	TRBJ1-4	CASSQEAGDEKLFF
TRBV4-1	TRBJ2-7	CASSRSDPSGREVGNEQYF
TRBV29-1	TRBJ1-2	CSVGRVGSLYGYTF
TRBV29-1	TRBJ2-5	CSVEGTSGSGETQYF
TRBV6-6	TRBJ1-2	CASSYRGSGYTF
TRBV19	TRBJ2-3	CASSSSPDTQYF
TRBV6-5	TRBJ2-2	CASSFGITGELFF
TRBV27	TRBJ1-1	CASRTGGPMNTEAFF
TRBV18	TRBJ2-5	CASSQQSQETQYF
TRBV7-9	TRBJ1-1	CASSPKGGQGSEAFF
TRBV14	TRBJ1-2	CASSQDRDRSEGYTF
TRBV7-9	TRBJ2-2	CASRTELAGTGELFF
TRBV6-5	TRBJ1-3	CARRDRGQLGYTIYF
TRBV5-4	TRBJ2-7	CASSFISSYEQYF
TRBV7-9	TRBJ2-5	CASRLQGTTETQYF
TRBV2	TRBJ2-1	CASSEALRGSYNEQFF
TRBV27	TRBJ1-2	CASSFNRQGGYTF
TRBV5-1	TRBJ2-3	CASSLYRLASTDTQYF
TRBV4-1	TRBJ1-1	CASSPLPDRVDTEAFF
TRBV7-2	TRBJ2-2	CASSSRTSGSSTGGRELFF
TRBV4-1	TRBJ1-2	CASSERSESYGYTF
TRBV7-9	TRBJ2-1	CASSLQGNEQFF
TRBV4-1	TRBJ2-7	CASSQVPGYGYEQYF
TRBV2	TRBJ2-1	CASSVVDEQFF
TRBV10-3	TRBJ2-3	CAISDGTSGMTDTQYF